The 26 T cell receptor beta chains below were found in one sample sequenced in a study of shared clonotypes between healthy human individuals. CD45RO negativity and positive selection for CCR7 defined naive CD8 cells, a population that excluded terminally differentiated effector memory CD45RA+ cells. Data came from immunoSEQ multiplex PCR; TCRdb stores just in-frame clones and leaves some out. The sample includes some 2.1 million clones, 90% to 95% of them seen just once. Sequenced: naive CD8+ T cells from PBMCs. These receptors were collected from a young man in good health. Some clones in this sample may be carry-over from other donors' samples.

The chain combines TRBV5-1 with TRBJ2-1, with TRBD2 matching 13 bases. Per germline, CDR1 SGHRS and CDR2 YFSETQ. The CDR3 consists of 16 residues. V shed 5 bases and J 4 bases; nucleotides not matched to a gene: 6. CDR3 region: CASRAPGLAGYNEQFF. The CDR3 DNA follows: TGCGCCAGCAGAGCCCCGGGACTAGCGGGGTACAATGAGCAGTTCTTC.

This clone showed up just a few times. V gene TRBV6-1 combines with J gene TRBJ1-5, with D possibly being TRBD1 (5 bases). From germline, CDR1 is MNHNS and CDR2 SASEGT. Trimming removed 4 bases from V and 2 bases from J, with 15 bases in between. This CDR3 has 16 amino acids. CDR3 sequence reads: CASSVWGREGNQPQHF. DNA for the CDR3: TGTGCCAGCAGTGTATGGGGCAGGGAGGGCAATCAGCCCCAGCATTTT.

To note about this clone: Other nucleotide sequences in the sample specify the same CDR3. This chain joins TRBV28 and TRBJ1-1; D remains unclear. This CDR3 is 14 amino acids long. CDR1 is MDHEN and CDR2 is SYDVKM in the germline V gene. V was shortened by 3 bases and J by 1 base, with 9 bases between the two germline ends. CDR3 DNA: TGTGCCAGCAGTTTTCTCGGGGAGAACACTGAAGCTTTCTTT. It translates to CASSFLGENTEAFF.

In the case of this clone: Other nucleotide sequences in the sample specify the same CDR3. This chain joins TRBV27 and TRBJ2-7; D may match TRBD1 or TRBD2 (6 bases each). Germline CDR1 and CDR2: MNHEY and SMNVEV (reference sequence). The CDR3 length is 16 residues. Trimming pared 0 bases from V and 0 bases from J, leaving 12 bases between. CDR3 residues: CASSLSGGGYSYEQYF. CDR3 coding DNA: TGTGCCAGCAGTTTATCGGGGGGCGGATACTCCTACGAGCAGTACTTC.

The chain joins TRBV4-1 to TRBJ2-1; D call uncertain. Germline loops: CDR1 MGHRA, CDR2 YSYEKL. The germline V and J ends were trimmed by 2 bases and 5 bases, with 13 bases remaining between them. This CDR3 spans 15 amino acids. CDR3 nucleotides: TGCGCCAGCAGCCAACCTAGACAACTCAACAATGAGCAGTTCTTC. It codes for CASSQPRQLNNEQFF.

The chain is built from TRBV28 and TRBJ2-7, with D perhaps TRBD1 or TRBD2 (5 bases each). This CDR3 region has 15 residues. Germline CDR1 reads MDHEN; CDR2 reads SYDVKM. Trimming stripped 1 base from V and 5 bases from J, with 15 bases between. The CDR3 spells CASSLYTFGGHEQYF. For the CDR3, the DNA is TGTGCCAGCAGTTTATACACCTTTGGGGGACACGAGCAGTACTTC.

The chain employs TRBV28 and TRBJ2-7; 7 bases are a match to TRBD1. In germline, CDR1 is MDHEN, CDR2 SYDVKM. The CDR3 has 14 residues. Trimming removed 6 bases from V and 4 bases from J; junction bases left unmatched: 9. The CDR3 nucleotides read TGTGCCAGCAGGTTAGAAAAGGGGGCTTACGAGCAGTACTTC. Translation gives CASRLEKGAYEQYF. Together with reference TRBV28 and TRBJ2-7, the CDR3 gives the full variable domain: DVKVTQSSRYLVKRTGEKVFLECVQDMDHENMFWYRQDPGLGLRLIYFSYDVKMKEKGDIPEGYSVSREKKERFSLILESASTNQTSMYLCASRLEKGAYEQYFGPGTRLTVT.

V gene TRBV7-9 combines with J gene TRBJ2-5, with D possibly being TRBD2 (7 bases). CDR1 is SEHNR and CDR2 is FQNEAQ in the germline V gene (reference sequence). The CDR3 is 13 residues long. The V gene lost 3 bases and the J gene lost 9 bases, with 14 bases spanning the gap. The CDR3 loop is CASSLGLPGAQYF. In nucleotides, the CDR3 is TGTGCCAGCAGCTTGGGACTACCAGGGGCCCAGTACTTC.

The chain recombines TRBV5-6 with TRBJ2-3, with 11 bases aligning to TRBD1. V trimming: 1 base; J trimming: 6 bases; junction bases outside the gene matches: 7. CDR1 and CDR2 (germline): SGHDT, YYEEEE. This CDR3 has 16 residues. CDR3: CASSLTWTGGFDTQYF. The CDR3 DNA reads TGTGCCAGCAGCTTGACCTGGACAGGGGGCTTTGATACGCAGTATTTT.

CDR3 in amino acids: CASSLLRAVNEQFF. As DNA, the CDR3 is TGTGCCAGCAGCCTACTGAGGGCTGTAAATGAGCAGTTCTTC. The J gene is TRBJ2-1, the V gene TRBV7-6; perhaps TRBD2 as D (5 bases). Germline CDR1 and CDR2: SGHVS and FNYEAQ. There are 14 residues in the CDR3. The ends were cut back, 5 bases at V and 7 bases at J, with 15 bases in the middle. Filled out from reference TRBV7-6 and TRBJ2-1, the complete variable domain reads GAGVSQSPRYKVTKRGQDVALRCDPISGHVSLYWYRQALGQGPEFLTYFNYEAQQDKSGLPNDRFSAERPEGSISTLTIQRTEQRDSAMYRCASSLLRAVNEQFFGPGTRLTVL.

The CDR3 protein is CASKTGTINEQFF. The CDR3 DNA follows: TGCGCCAGCAAAACCGGGACGATCAATGAGCAGTTCTTC. This chain links TRBV10-2 with TRBJ2-1; D could derive from TRBD1 or TRBD2 (5 bases each). CDR1 is WSHSY, CDR2 SAAADI, per germline. This CDR3 contains 13 residues. Trimming removed 7 bases at V and 6 bases at J, with 13 bases between.

J is TRBJ1-3 and V is TRBV9, with TRBD1 as a possible D gene (6 bases). Per germline, CDR1 SGDLS and CDR2 YYNGEE. The V end lost 3 bases, the J end lost 3 bases, and 13 bases lay between the germline ends. The CDR3 contains 15 residues. The CDR3 reads CASSEPGAGGNTIYF. In nucleotides, the CDR3 is TGTGCCAGCAGCGAGCCGGGGGCGGGTGGAAACACCATATATTTT. The whole variable domain, remainder taken from reference TRBV9 and TRBJ1-3, is DSGVTQTPKHLITATGQRVTLRCSPRSGDLSVYWYQQSLDQGLQFLIQYYNGEERAKGNILERFSAQQFPDLHSELNLSSLELGDSALYFCASSEPGAGGNTIYFGEGSWLTVV.

This chain joins TRBV19 and TRBJ2-7; 10 nucleotides align to TRBD1. CDR1 and CDR2 from the germline V gene are LNHDA and SQIVND (reference sequence). V was pared by 6 bases and J by 2 bases, with 7 bases of the junction left unmatched. This CDR3 is 15 amino acids long. CDR3 residues: CASSTGTGEAYEQYF. Written as DNA, the CDR3 is TGTGCCAGTAGCACAGGGACAGGGGAGGCCTACGAGCAGTACTTC.

V gene TRBV6-5 combines with J gene TRBJ1-6; D remains unclear. CDR1 and CDR2 from the germline V gene are MNHEY and SVGAGI. V lost 0 bases, J lost 2 bases, and 8 bases lay in between. CDR3 length: 16 amino acids. The CDR3 DNA reads as TGTGCCAGCAGTTACTCGAAGCGGCCCTATAATTCACCCCTCCACTTT. It encodes CASSYSKRPYNSPLHF.

The chain joins TRBV5-1 to TRBJ2-7; D is undetermined. The CDR3 is made up of 14 amino acids. V gave up 0 bases and J gave up 4 bases, with 11 bases separating them. Germline-derived CDR1 and CDR2 are SGHRS and YFSETQ. In nucleotides, the CDR3 is TGCGCCAGCAGCTTGGGTAGCTTTGCGTACGAGCAGTACTTC. Translation gives CASSLGSFAYEQYF.

The V and J genes are TRBV4-1 and TRBJ1-4; maybe TRBD1 (6 bases). CDR3 length: 13 amino acids. Trimming took 4 bases from V and 8 from J, leaving 11 bases between them. Germline CDR1 reads MGHRA; CDR2 reads YSYEKL. For the CDR3, the DNA is TGCGCCAGCAGCCCAGGGGTGGGAGAAAAACTGTTTTTT. Its translation: CASSPGVGEKLFF.

Details on this clone: The sample carries other DNA sequences with the same CDR3. The rearrangement joins TRBV19 to TRBJ2-3; weak D call: TRBD2 (6 bases). Germline CDR1 and CDR2: LNHDA and SQIVND (reference sequence). The length of the CDR3 is 12 residues. Trimming took 2 bases from V and 6 from J, leaving 6 bases between them. As DNA, the CDR3 is TGTGCCAGTAGTATACGGGGGGATACGCAGTATTTT. This codes for CASSIRGDTQYF.

The chain links TRBV5-1 to TRBJ2-7; D may be TRBD1 or TRBD2 (6 bases each). The germline CDR1 and CDR2 sequences are SGHRS and YFSETQ. V was clipped by 4 bases and J by 2 bases, with 16 bases between them. The CDR3 is made up of 15 amino acids. The chain's CDR3 is CASSPTGGRTYEQYF. For the CDR3, the DNA is TGCGCCAGCAGCCCGACCGGGGGCCGTACCTACGAGCAGTACTTC.

The chain joins TRBV7-8 to TRBJ2-1, with TRBD1 matching over 7 bases. The trim removed 5 bases at V and 7 bases at J, leaving 5 bases unmatched. Germline CDR1 and CDR2: SGHVS and FQNEAQ. The CDR3 contains 13 residues. The CDR3 region has the DNA TGTGCCAGCAGCATACAGGGGCAAAATGAGCAGTTCTTC. This translates into CASSIQGQNEQFF.

V and J are TRBV28 and TRBJ2-5; D possibly matches TRBD1 or TRBD2 (5 bases each). The CDR3 covers 14 residues. Germline assignment: CDR1 MDHEN and CDR2 SYDVKM. The V end lost 6 bases, the J end lost 0 bases, and 11 bases lay between the germline ends. CDR3 sequence reads: CASRTGRYQETQYF. CDR3 coding DNA: TGTGCCAGCAGGACGGGACGGTACCAAGAGACCCAGTACTTC.

This clone has a single count. This sequence joins TRBV27 and TRBJ2-2, with D perhaps matching TRBD2 (5 bases). This CDR3 comprises 14 residues. Germline-derived CDR1 and CDR2 are MNHEY and SMNVEV (reference sequence). V shed 2 bases and J shed 7 bases, with 11 bases lying between them. Here the CDR3 DNA reads TGTGCCAGCAGTTTAGGTCCAAGCGGCGGGGAGCTGTTTTTT. It is translated as CASSLGPSGGELFF.

As for this clone: Other DNA sequences in the sample encode the same CDR3. CDR3 DNA sequence: TGTGCCTGGAGTGTCACAGGATCCTACGAGCAGTACTTC. Amino acids: CAWSVTGSYEQYF. V usage is TRBV30 and J usage is TRBJ2-7, with D maybe TRBD1 (5 bases). V was trimmed by 0 bases and J by 1 base, leaving 7 bases between them. Germline CDR1 GTSNPN, CDR2 SVGIG (reference sequence). This CDR3 comprises 13 residues.

The chain has TRBV9 and TRBJ1-3; D gene uncertain. Germline V CDR1 and CDR2: SGDLS, YYNGEE. CDR3 length: 14 residues. V gave up 7 bases and J gave up 0 bases, with 11 bases separating them. CDR3 loop: CASSDGSSGNTIYF. CDR3 sequence (DNA): TGTGCCAGCTCAGACGGCAGCTCTGGAAACACCATATATTTT.

This chain connects TRBV2 to TRBJ1-4, with TRBD1 matching over 7 bases. V lost 2 bases, J lost 4 bases, and 13 bases stayed unmatched. Germline lookup yields CDR1 SNHLY and CDR2 FYNNEI. CDR3 size: 18 residues. The CDR3 DNA sequence: TGTGCCAGCAGTGAATTTCATTTGGTCACAGGGGATAATGAAAAACTGTTTTTT. The encoded protein is CASSEFHLVTGDNEKLFF.

This sequence joins TRBV15 and TRBJ1-5, with 9 bases fitting TRBD1. This CDR3 is built from 16 residues. V lost 5 bases and J lost 1; bases outside the gene matches: 6. Germline-derived CDR1 and CDR2 are LNHNV and YYDKDF (reference sequence). CDR3 in DNA: TGTGCCACCAGCGGGACAGGACAGGGGAGCAATCAGCCCCAGCATTTT. Translated, it gives CATSGTGQGSNQPQHF.

The count of this clone is one. The genes are TRBV7-9 and TRBJ1-1, with TRBD1 matching 11 bases. V lost 5 bases, J lost 3 bases, and 17 bases stayed unmatched. CDR3 size: 19 residues. Germline CDR1 SEHNR, CDR2 FQNEAQ (reference sequence). Here the CDR3 reads CASSPRTGGPERADTEAFF. The CDR3 DNA reads as TGTGCCAGCAGCCCCAGGACAGGGGGCCCCGAGCGAGCGGACACTGAAGCTTTCTTT. Combining the CDR3 with reference TRBV7-9 and TRBJ1-1 gives the whole variable domain DTGVSQNPRHKITKRGQNVTFRCDPISEHNRLYWYRQTLGQGPEFLTYFQNEAQLEKSRLLSDRFSAERPKGSFSTLEIQRTEQGDSAMYLCASSPRTGGPERADTEAFFGQGTRLTVV.